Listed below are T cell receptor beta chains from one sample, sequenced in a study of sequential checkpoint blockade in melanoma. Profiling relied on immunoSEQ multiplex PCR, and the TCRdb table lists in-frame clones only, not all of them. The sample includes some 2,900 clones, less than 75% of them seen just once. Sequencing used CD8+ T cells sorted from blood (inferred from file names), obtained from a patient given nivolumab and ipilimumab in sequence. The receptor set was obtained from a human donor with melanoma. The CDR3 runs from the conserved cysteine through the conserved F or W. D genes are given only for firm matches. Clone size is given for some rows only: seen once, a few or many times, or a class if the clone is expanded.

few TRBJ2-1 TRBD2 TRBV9 TGTGCCAGCAGCCCTCCGACTAGCGCCCTTTCAGGGAATGAGCAGTTCTTC CASSPPTSALSGNEQFF
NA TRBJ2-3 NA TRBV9 TGTGCCAGCAGCGTAGGCGTCTCTAGCACAGATACGCAGTATTTT CASSVGVSSTDTQYF
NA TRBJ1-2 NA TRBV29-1 TGCAGCGTTGAGACAGATGTCTATGGCTACACCTTC CSVETDVYGYTF
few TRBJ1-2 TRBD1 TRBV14 TGTGCCAGCAGCGCGCACGCCGGGACAGGCTATGGCTACACCTTC CASSAHAGTGYGYTF
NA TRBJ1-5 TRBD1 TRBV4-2 TGTGCCAGCAGCCAAACCAAGACAGGGTTTAGTAAGCAGCCCCAGCATTTT CASSQTKTGFSKQPQHF
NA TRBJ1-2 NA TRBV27 TGTGCCAGCAGTCGTCGCGGGGTGTCCTATGGCTACACCTTC CASSRRGVSYGYTF
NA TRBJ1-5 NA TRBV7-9 TGTGCCAGCAGCCCATGGGGGGGGCACGATCAGCCCCAGCATTTT CASSPWGGHDQPQHF
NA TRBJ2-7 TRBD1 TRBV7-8 TGTGCCAGCAGCCCGGGGACAGGGCAGTACGAGCAGTACTTC CASSPGTGQYEQYF
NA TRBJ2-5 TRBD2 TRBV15 TGTGCCACCAGCAGTGCAGTAGCGGGTTCCCAAGAGACCCAGTACTTC CATSSAVAGSQETQYF
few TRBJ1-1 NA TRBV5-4 TGTGCCAGCAGCTTGTGGGGGGAGAACACTGAAGCTTTCTTT CASSLWGENTEAFF
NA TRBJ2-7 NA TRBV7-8 TGTGCCAGCAGCTCTGTCACTCAGGGTAGCTCCTACGAGCAGTACTTC CASSSVTQGSSYEQYF
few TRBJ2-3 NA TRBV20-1 TGCAGTGCTATCCTCACAGATACGCAGTATTTT CSAILTDTQYF
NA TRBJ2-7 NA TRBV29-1 TGCAGCGTTGAAGATCTAGGGGCAGTCCCCCGCGAGCAGTACTTC CSVEDLGAVPREQYF
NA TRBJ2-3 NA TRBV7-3 TGTGCCAGCAGCTTAATAGGCGGTACAGATACGCAGTATTTT CASSLIGGTDTQYF
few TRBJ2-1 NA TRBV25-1 TGTGCCAGCAGCCTCTCGACTACATACAATGAGCAGTTCTTC CASSLSTTYNEQFF
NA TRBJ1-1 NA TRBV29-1 TGCAGCGTCAACTCGCAGGGAACTGAAGCTTTCTTT CSVNSQGTEAFF
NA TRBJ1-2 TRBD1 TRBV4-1 TGCGCCAGCAGCCATACGGTCATCCGGGACAGGGACGGCTACACCTTC CASSHTVIRDRDGYTF
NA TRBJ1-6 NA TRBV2 TGTGCCAGCAGTGATGACCTTGGGCAGCCGTCCTATAATTCACCCCTCCACTTT CASSDDLGQPSYNSPLHF
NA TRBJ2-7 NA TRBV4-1 TGCGCCAGCAGCCAAGTGGACGGGAGCTCCTACGAGCAGTACTTC CASSQVDGSSYEQYF
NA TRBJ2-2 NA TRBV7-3 TGTGCCAGCAGCCCCACGAACACCGGGGAGCTGTTTTTT CASSPTNTGELFF
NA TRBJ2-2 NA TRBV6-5 TGTGCCAGCAGTTACTCTGCGGGGGCAAGGACCGGGGAGCTGTTTTTT CASSYSAGARTGELFF
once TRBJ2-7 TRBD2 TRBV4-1 TGCGCCAGCAGCCAGGCTAGCGGGGCTTCCTACGAGCAGTACTTC CASSQASGASYEQYF
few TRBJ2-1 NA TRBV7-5 TGTGCCAGCAGCCCCCGCGGGGGGCGCTCCTACAATGAGCAGTTCTTC CASSPRGGRSYNEQFF
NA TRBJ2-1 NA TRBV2 TGTGCCAGTACGGGGAACAATGAGCAGTTCTTC CASTGNNEQFF
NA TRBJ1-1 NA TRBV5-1 TGCGCCAGCAGCTTGATACAGAGGGTCGGGACTTTCTTT CASSLIQRVGTFF
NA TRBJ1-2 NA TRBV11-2 TGTGCCAGCCAGGGGAGTATAGGCTACACCTTC CASQGSIGYTF
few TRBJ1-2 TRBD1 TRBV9 TGTGCCAGCAGCGGGTACGCAGGGGGCTTCGACTATGGCTACACCTTC CASSGYAGGFDYGYTF
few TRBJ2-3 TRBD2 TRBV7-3 TGTGCCAGCAGCCTAGCGGGGGGGCGATCAGATACGCAGTATTTT CASSLAGGRSDTQYF
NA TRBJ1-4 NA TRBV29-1 TGCAGCGCTATGGGACTGGGGGGAAATGAAAAACTGTTTTTT CSAMGLGGNEKLFF
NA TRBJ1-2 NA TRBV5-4 TGTGCCAGCAGCTTGGACGCGGGTTCGGCATCGAGCTACACCTTC CASSLDAGSASSYTF
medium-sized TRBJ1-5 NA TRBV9 TGTGCCAGCAGCGTAGTCGAGGGTTCCAATCAGCCCCAGCATTTT CASSVVEGSNQPQHF
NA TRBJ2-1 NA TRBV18 TGTGCCAGCTCACAGCAGGTTTCCCAAATCCCCGATGAGCAGTTCTTC CASSQQVSQIPDEQFF
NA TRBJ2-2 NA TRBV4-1 TGCGCCAGCAGCCAAAGCGGAGGGTTGGTCGGGGAGCTGTTTTTT CASSQSGGLVGELFF
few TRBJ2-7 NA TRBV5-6 TGTGCCAGCAGCTTCGGGCAGGGGTTCTACGAGCAGTACTTC CASSFGQGFYEQYF
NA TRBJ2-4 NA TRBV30 TGTGCCTGGGGACTAAACATTCAGTACTTC CAWGLNIQYF
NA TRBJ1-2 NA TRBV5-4 TGTGCCAGCAGCTCCCGGGGGTCTAACTATGGCTACACCTTC CASSSRGSNYGYTF
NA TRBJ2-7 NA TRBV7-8 TGTGCCAGCAGCTTAGGGGGGACTCATTACGAGCAGTACTTC CASSLGGTHYEQYF
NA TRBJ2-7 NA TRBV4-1 TGCGCCAGCAGCCAAGGGCAAGCGAGCTCCTACGAGCAGTACTTC CASSQGQASSYEQYF
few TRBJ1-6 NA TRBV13 TGTGCCAGCAGAGTCGGTAATTCACCCCTCCACTTT CASRVGNSPLHF
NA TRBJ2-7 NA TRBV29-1 TGCAGCGTTGAAGATGGGCCGGTCTACGAGCAGTACTTC CSVEDGPVYEQYF
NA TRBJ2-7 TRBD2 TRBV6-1 TGTGCCAGCAGTGAACTAGCGGGAACCTACGAGCAGTACTTC CASSELAGTYEQYF
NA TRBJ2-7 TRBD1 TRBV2 TGTGCCAGCAGTGAAGCAGGTTGGGGGACAGGGGACTACGAGCAGTACTTC CASSEAGWGTGDYEQYF
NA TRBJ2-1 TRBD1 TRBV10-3 TGTGCCATCAGTGAAGAGACAGGGATGAATGAGCAGTTCTTC CAISEETGMNEQFF
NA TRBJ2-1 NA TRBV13 TGTGCTAGCAGCGTGGTGGGGGCCAATGAGCAGTTCTTC CASSVVGANEQFF
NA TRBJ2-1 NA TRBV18 TGTGCCAGCTCAGCGAGCGACGAGCAGTTCTTC CASSASDEQFF
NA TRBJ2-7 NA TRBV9 TGTGCCAGCAGCGTAGAAGGCGGGGGCGCCGTGGAGGAGCAGTACTTC CASSVEGGGAVEEQYF
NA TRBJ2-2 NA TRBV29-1 TGCAGCGCGTGGGGGGTTGGCGGGGAGCTGTTTTTT CSAWGVGGELFF
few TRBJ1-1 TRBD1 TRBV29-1 TGCAGCGTTGCCTGGACAGGGGAGGCTGAAGCTTTCTTT CSVAWTGEAEAFF
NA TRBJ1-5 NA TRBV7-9 TGTGCCAGCAGCTTTCCGGGATTCAGCCAGCCCCAGCATTTT CASSFPGFSQPQHF
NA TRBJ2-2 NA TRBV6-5 TGTGCCAGCAGCCAGGGCCCGGGCACCGGGGAGCTGTTTTTT CASSQGPGTGELFF
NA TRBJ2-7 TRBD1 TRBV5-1 TGCGCCAGCAGGAAGACAGGGATCACCTACGAGCAGTACTTC CASRKTGITYEQYF